The 20 T cell receptor beta chains listed next were all sequenced from one sample in a study of tumor-infiltrating lymphocytes in primary liver carcinoma. cDNA specific to TCR beta was made from approximately 500 ng of total RNA, with a constant-region primer employed for priming. Slightly modified ARM-PCR, run as three nested multiplex PCR rounds, produced the TCR beta libraries. The first two PCR rounds used TRBV1-TRBV30 primers with a Cbeta primer, roughly 10 cycles each. TCRdb analysed the multiplex PCR reads with MiXCR anew, one entry per CDR3 protein. The data contain fewer than 90,000 distinct CDR3 sequences, more than 65% of them singletons. Co-extracting RNA and DNA was done with roughly 17-34 mg of unsorted bulk tissue as input. The sample taken for sequencing was liver tumor tissue from sampling region 1. Subset denoted: tumor region T1, superior pole. The receptors derive from a man between 40 and 49 years old with primary liver carcinoma and hepatitis B virus infection.

This clonotype turned up a few times. The chain carries TRBV2 and TRBJ1-1; no firm D call. The CDR3 consists of 13 residues. Germline loops: CDR1 SNHLY, CDR2 FYNNEI. The V end lost 1 base, the J end lost 2 bases, and 5 bases lay between the germline ends. The CDR3 bases are TGTGCCAGCAGTGAAGTCGAAAACACTGAAGCTTTCTTT. Translating gives CASSEVENTEAFF.

For this clonotype: Compared with germline, one end of the junction differs, possibly owing to a read error. CDR3 sequence (DNA): TGTGCCAGCAACCCCACGGGCTCTGGAAACACCATACATTTT. Translated: CASNPTGSGNTIHF. The chain employs TRBV11-2 and TRBJ1-3; no clear D. The CDR3 totals 14 residues. Looked up from germline, CDR1 is SGHAT and CDR2 is FQNNGV.

As to this clonotype: The CDR3 ends on some other residue instead of the conserved phenylalanine or tryptophan, so this is likely a read error. The DNA is left out, because the CDR3 cannot be placed on it with certainty; the CDR3 is given as TCRdb lists it. The V call is TRBV12-3 or TRBV12-4, the J call TRBJ2-1; no DNA check was done on the table's D call, TRBD1. The CDR3 region is 13 residues in length, termini included. The CDR3 reads CASSTGEIHEQLL.

About this clonotype: At one end, the junction sequence differs from germline, possibly due to a read error. V usage is TRBV6-1 and J usage is TRBJ2-7, with 8 bases identical to TRBD2. The germline gives CDR1 MNHNS, CDR2 SASEGT. The CDR3 loop spans 14 amino acids. The CDR3 DNA reads as TGTGCCAGCAGTGAGCGGGAGGTGGTCTACGAGCAGCACTTC. As protein: CASSEREVVYEQHF.

This clonotype came up a few times. The rearrangement links TRBV6-1 to TRBJ2-7, with D perhaps TRBD1 or TRBD2 (5 bases each). Germline values: CDR1 MNHNS, CDR2 SASEGT. The CDR3 consists of 14 residues. V shed 2 bases and J shed 3 bases, with 11 bases lying between them. The CDR3 spells CASSERDGSYEQYF. CDR3 DNA: TGTGCCAGCAGTGAAAGGGACGGCAGCTACGAGCAGTACTTC.

This clonotype was found a few times. The chain links TRBV20-1 to TRBJ1-3; no reliable D call. Germline V CDR1 and CDR2: DFQATT, SNEGSKA (reference sequence). Between the trimmed V and J ends, which lost 4 bases and 3 bases, there was a span of 7 bases. This CDR3 comprises 12 residues. The CDR3 bases are TGCAGTGCTACTCCCAATGGAAACACCATATATTTT. Translated: CSATPNGNTIYF.

Points on this clonotype: This may be a read error: a much more frequent sequence differs by one nucleotide. V gene TRBV7-9 combines with J gene TRBJ1-5; D is perhaps TRBD1 (5 bases). The CDR3 is made up of 16 amino acids. The germline V gene has CDR1 SEHNR and CDR2 FQNEAQ (reference sequence). CDR3 region: CASSSSLTESNQPLHF. CDR3 in DNA: TGTGCCAGCAGCTCCTCCCTGACAGAGAGCAATCAGCCCCTGCATTTT.

As regards this clonotype: A single base separates this from a much larger clone, so it may be a read error. The genes are TRBV28 and TRBJ2-7, with D perhaps matching TRBD2 (5 bases). This CDR3 contains 15 residues. Germline-derived CDR1 and CDR2 are MDHEN and SYDVKM. CDR3 coding DNA: TGTGCCAGCAGCCACGAGGGCAGGCTCTCCCACGAGCAGTACTTC. This translates into CASSHEGRLSHEQYF.

In regard to this clonotype: The junction and the germline gene differ at one end; a read error may be behind it. The genes are TRBV7-9 and TRBJ2-3; D is undetermined. Germline V gives CDR1 SEHNR, CDR2 FQNEAQ (reference sequence). The CDR3 is 13 amino acids. As DNA, the CDR3 is TGTACCAGCAGCCCCCGGTACCAAGATACGCAGTATTTT. Its translation: CTSSPRYQDTQYF.

As to this clonotype: This is likely a read error, given that the CDR3 carries no conserved phenylalanine or tryptophan at its end. The chain employs TRBV11-2 and TRBJ2-1; 14 bases map to TRBD2. The CDR3 sequence is 17 residues long. The germline CDR1 and CDR2 sequences are SGHAT and FQNNGV. The trim removed 5 bases at V and 5 bases at J, leaving 8 bases unmatched. CDR3 DNA: TGTGCCAGCAGCACCCTCGGGACTAGCGGGGGTGACAATGAGCAGTTCCTC. It encodes CASSTLGTSGGDNEQFL.

As for this clonotype: One junction end disagrees with the germline gene, perhaps due to a read error. The V and J genes are TRBV30 and TRBJ2-7; D may correspond to TRBD1 or TRBD2 (5 bases each). Germline values: CDR1 GTSNPN, CDR2 SVGIG (reference sequence). The CDR3 loop spans 12 amino acids. In DNA, the CDR3 is TGTGCCTGTAGTCCTGGGGCGGGCGAGCAGCACTTC. Protein sequence: CACSPGAGEQHF.

Regarding this clonotype: The junction does not match germline at one end; this may be a read error. The chain uses TRBV12-3 or TRBV12-4 and TRBJ2-7, with D perhaps matching TRBD1 (6 bases). The length of the CDR3 is 13 residues. Here the CDR3 reads CASARQEYYERYF. The CDR3, as DNA: TGTGCCAGCGCCCGACAGGAATACTACGAGCGGTACTTC.

The chain couples TRBV11-2 to TRBJ2-7; D gene uncertain. The CDR3 covers 13 residues. Germline V gives CDR1 SGHAT, CDR2 FQNNGV. Between the trimmed V and J ends, which lost 11 bases and 1 base, there was a span of 15 bases. CDR3 protein: CAHPKEASYEQYF. As DNA, the CDR3 is TGTGCCCACCCCAAAGAGGCGTCCTACGAGCAGTACTTC.

This clonotype occurred many times. This chain links TRBV4-1 with TRBJ1-5; D perhaps matches TRBD1 (5 bases). Germline-derived CDR1 and CDR2 are MGHRA and YSYEKL. The CDR3 loop spans 15 amino acids. Trimming took off 3 bases at V and 2 bases at J, with 11 bases between the two ends. This CDR3 reads CASSQQGGGNQPQHF. CDR3 in DNA: TGCGCCAGCAGCCAGCAGGGAGGTGGCAATCAGCCCCAGCATTTT.

This clonotype was detected a few times. As DNA, the CDR3 is TGTGCCACTGGCGAGTCGGGGTCCTACGAGCAGTACTTC. This sequence encodes CATGESGSYEQYF. The J gene is TRBJ2-7, the V gene TRBV10-3; possible D gene TRBD2, 5 bases. The CDR3 loop spans 13 amino acids. V was cut by 10 bases and J by 1 base, with 14 bases left in between. Looked up from germline, CDR1 is ENHRY and CDR2 is SYGVKD.

With regard to this clonotype: One end of the junction does not line up with germline, which may come from a read error. This sequence joins TRBV6-5 and TRBJ2-2, with a tentative D call TRBD2 (5 bases). The CDR3 loop spans 15 amino acids. Looked up from germline, CDR1 is MNHEY and CDR2 is SVGAGI. The CDR3 nucleotides are TGTGCCAGCAGTTACGCAGTGGACGACATCGGGGAACTGTTTTTT. This translates into CASSYAVDDIGELFF.

The chain carries TRBV20-1 and TRBJ2-3; no reliable D call. CDR3 length: 13 amino acids. Trimming removed 2 bases from V and 0 bases from J, with 6 bases in between. Germline-derived CDR1 and CDR2 are DFQATT and SNEGSKA (reference sequence). The CDR3: CSARSRSTDTQYF. Here the CDR3 DNA reads TGCAGTGCTAGAAGTAGGAGCACAGATACGCAGTATTTT.

This clonotype was observed a handful of times. The V and J genes are TRBV10-1 and TRBJ1-5; TRBD1 agrees at 8 bases. This CDR3 contains 14 residues. V dropped 8 bases and J dropped 3; count of bases not matched to a gene: 6. From germline, CDR1 is WNHNN and CDR2 SYGVQD (reference sequence). The CDR3 spells CASRMTGDNQPQHF. CDR3 DNA sequence: TGCGCCAGCCGTATGACAGGGGACAATCAGCCCCAGCATTTT.

To note about this clonotype: It may be a read error: a sequence one base away is much more abundant. V usage is TRBV5-1 and J usage is TRBJ2-2, with 9 bases fitting TRBD2. There are 18 residues in the CDR3. The germline V gene encodes CDR1 SGHRS and CDR2 YFSETQ. DNA of the CDR3: TGCGCCAGCAGCCCCAGGCGGTTTAGCGGGGGTGAAACCGAGGAGCTGTTTTTT. This gives the protein CASSPRRFSGGETEELFF.

Concerning this clonotype itself: In this CDR3 the conserved last residue, phenylalanine or tryptophan, is missing, so a read error is likely. The chain carries TRBV6-5 and TRBJ2-7; D not resolved. The V end lost 7 bases, the J end lost 3 bases, and 13 bases lay between the germline ends. The CDR3 covers 13 residues. The germline gives CDR1 MNHEY, CDR2 SVGAGI. CDR3 coding DNA: TGTGCCAGCAAAAACTACGGCTTCTACGAGCAGTACTCC. Translation: CASKNYGFYEQYS.